Included here is one T cell receptor beta chain sequence, with context. This record comes from a study of beta chain features in type 1 diabetes. All of the isolated RNA was reverse transcribed, so expressed TCRB transcripts were sequenced. The repertoire was sequenced with immunoSEQ multiplex PCR; TCRdb's copy has only in-frame clones and lacks some. Here the sample spans hundreds of thousands of clones, roughly 16% being singletons. The clonotype was recovered from a woman aged 18-30 years in good health. Sequenced sample: naive CD4+ T cells from blood.

The CDR3 DNA reads TGTGCCAGCAGCATACTGCCAGGAGGGAACTATGGCTACACCTTC. This translates into CASSILPGGNYGYTF. This sequence joins TRBV7-2 and TRBJ1-2; D not resolved. The CDR3 totals 15 residues. V lost 5 bases and J lost 2, with 15 bases in between. Germline loops: CDR1 SGHTA, CDR2 FQGNSA.